A selection of T cell receptor beta chains follows, all from one sample in a study of blood T cell repertoires in COVID-19. Libraries were prepared by immunoSEQ multiplex PCR; TCRdb keeps only in-frame clonotypes and omits some of them. Here the sample spans about 260,000 clones, 86% being singletons. Sample: peripheral blood. These receptors all stem from a man in his forties or fifties with active or convalescent COVID-19. The CDR3 runs from the conserved cysteine through the conserved F or W. The order of the fields is D gene, J gene, clone size, V gene, CDR3 DNA, CDR3 protein. The D gene is left open where the match is weak. Clone size, where shown, is once, few, many, or a class for clones that have expanded.

>TRBD1|TRBJ2-7|-|TRBV12-3/TRBV12-4
TGTGCCAGCGCCCGGGACAGTCCCTACGAGCAGTACTTC
CASARDSPYEQYF
>-|TRBJ1-1|few|TRBV2
TGTGCCAGCAGTGTCCGGGTTCAAGCTTTCTTT
CASSVRVQAFF
>TRBD1|TRBJ1-5|-|TRBV30
TGTGCCTGGACCCAAGACAGGGGTCGCCATCAGCCCCAGCATTTT
CAWTQDRGRHQPQHF
>TRBD1|TRBJ1-2|once|TRBV6-5
TGTGCCAGCACCGAAGACAGGGCTCGGGGCTACACCTTC
CASTEDRARGYTF
>TRBD1|TRBJ1-5|-|TRBV23-1
TGCGCCAGCAGTCAACAAATGGGGACAGGAAGCAATCAGCCCCAGCATTTT
CASSQQMGTGSNQPQHF
>-|TRBJ1-5|-|TRBV30
TGTGCCTGGAGTCCCCCTAAGCAGGAGGTGGGCAATCAGCCCCAGCATTTT
CAWSPPKQEVGNQPQHF
>-|TRBJ2-7|few|TRBV25-1
TGTGCCAGCAGTGACAGCTCCTACGAGCAGTACTTC
CASSDSSYEQYF
>TRBD1|TRBJ2-7|-|TRBV18
TGTGCCAGCTCACCCCGGGACAGCTCCTACGAGCAGTACTTC
CASSPRDSSYEQYF
>TRBD2|TRBJ2-1|-|TRBV19
TGTGCCACCAGGAGACCTAGCGGGAAGTACAATGAGCAGTTCTTC
CATRRPSGKYNEQFF
>TRBD2|TRBJ2-1|-|TRBV5-1
TGCGCCAGCAGCTTGAGCCGGGGGGTCAACAATGAGCAGTTCTTC
CASSLSRGVNNEQFF
>-|TRBJ2-3|-|TRBV18
TGTGCCAGCTCACCCGGGGACACCCATTACACAGATACGCAGTATTTT
CASSPGDTHYTDTQYF
>-|TRBJ1-2|once|TRBV9
TGTGCCAGCAGCACCCGACCAACGGCAGGGAGGGGCTACACCTTC
CASSTRPTAGRGYTF
>-|TRBJ1-5|-|TRBV27
TGTGCCAGCATTCCCCATTGGGGGGAAAGCAATCAGCCCCAGCATTTT
CASIPHWGESNQPQHF
>-|TRBJ1-2|-|TRBV30
TGTGCCTGGAGGGGGGGGCCGGGCTATGGCTACACCTTC
CAWRGGPGYGYTF
>-|TRBJ1-5|-|TRBV28
TGTGCCAGCACCGATACAGGTAGCAATCAGCCCCAGCATTTT
CASTDTGSNQPQHF
>-|TRBJ2-7|-|TRBV28
TGTGCCAGCAGTTTAGTCGGTATTCTAAGGGGGGAGCAGTACTTC
CASSLVGILRGEQYF
>-|TRBJ2-1|-|TRBV5-6
TGTGCCAGCAGCATTGGGGTGACAGGCTACAATGAGCAGTTCTTC
CASSIGVTGYNEQFF